This T cell receptor (beta chain) appears in the sequencing data of a study of blood T cell repertoires in COVID-19. Study at large: Sites in the United States, Italy and Spain provided acute and convalescent COVID-19 samples. Nucleic acid was either cDNA or gDNA, and it came from T cells, B-cell-depleted T cells, or PBMCs.

Original analysis: Estimation of nucleated cell counts relied on the amplification of reference gene primers. Method: immunoSEQ multiplex PCR; TCRdb's copy keeps in-frame clones and lacks some. V and J calls and clone size are those listed in that table; D and trimming were worked out from the DNA. The sample contains tens of thousands of clones, approximately 91% of which appear only once. The length of the CDR3 is 16 residues. Per germline, CDR1 SGHVS and CDR2 FQNEAQ. Trimming took 0 bases from V and 2 from J; bases not matched to a gene: 5. V and J are TRBV7-8 and TRBJ2-5; 8 nucleotides agree with TRBD2. Sequencing used peripheral blood. The receptor was isolated from a man in his 60s with active COVID-19. CDR3 residues: CASSLALLAVQETQYF. CDR3 nucleotides: TGTGCCAGCAGCTTAGCGCTACTAGCGGTACAAGAGACCCAGTACTTC.